This paragraph covers one TCR beta chain sequence. Its target is not known. It was with 60 Vbeta and 13 Jbeta primers that the PCR ran. Assay: immunoSEQ multiplex PCR; the TCRdb copy retains only in-frame clones and omits some. The sample has 150,000 to 250,000 clones, around 80% seen once. The data were obtained in a study of cytomegalovirus exposure and HLA in healthy donors. The CDR3 is made up of 13 amino acids. Trimming at V came to 4 bases and at J to 7 bases, leaving 5 bases not matched to a gene. Germline V gives CDR1 GTSNPN, CDR2 SVGIG (reference sequence). Study conclusions and caveats: Researchers reported that a few CMV-associated chains were confirmed in vitro as CMV antigen-specific. The Asian-associated ancestry cluster reportedly had fewer N-insertions than the approximately 700-donor mean in a later analysis. A later look showed TCR association rates differing by HLA locus, highest for DRB1 and lowest for HLA-C.

The rearrangement uses TRBV30 and TRBJ2-1; 9 bases match TRBD2. What was sequenced was PBMCs. The TCR sequence derives from a woman in her 30s in good health and CMV-seropositive. The CDR3 here is CAWIEREANEQFF. The CDR3 DNA reads TGTGCCTGGATTGAGCGGGAGGCGAATGAGCAGTTCTTC.